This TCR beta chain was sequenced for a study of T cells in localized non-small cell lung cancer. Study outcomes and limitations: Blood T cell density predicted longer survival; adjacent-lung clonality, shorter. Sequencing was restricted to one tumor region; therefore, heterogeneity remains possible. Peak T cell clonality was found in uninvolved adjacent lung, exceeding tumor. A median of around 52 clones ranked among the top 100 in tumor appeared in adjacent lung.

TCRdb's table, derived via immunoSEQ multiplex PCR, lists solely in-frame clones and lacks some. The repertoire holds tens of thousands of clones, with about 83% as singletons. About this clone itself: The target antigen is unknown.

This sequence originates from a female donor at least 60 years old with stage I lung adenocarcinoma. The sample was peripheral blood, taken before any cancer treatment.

The CDR3 here is CASSISEVGSHQPQHF. CDR3 bases: TGTGCCAGTAGTATATCGGAGGTTGGCAGCCATCAGCCCCAGCATTTT. The chain has TRBV19 and TRBJ1-5; D remains ambiguous. CDR1 and CDR2 from the germline V gene are LNHDA and SQIVND (reference sequence). V was trimmed by 2 bases and J by 5 bases, leaving 16 bases between them. The CDR3 covers 16 residues.